Listed here are 2 T cell receptor beta chains from one sample, sequenced in a study of cytomegalovirus exposure and HLA in healthy donors. Sequencing used immunoSEQ multiplex PCR; TCRdb keeps in-frame clones, though not all of them. The sample shows hundreds of thousands of clones, 86% of them seen only once. Specimen: PBMCs. The origin of the receptors is a woman aged 18-29 years in good health and CMV-seronegative.

This clone was recorded only once. The chain employs TRBV11-2 and TRBJ1-3, with D unclear. The CDR3 sequence is 15 residues long. V was pared by 1 base and J by 0 bases, with 7 bases between. Germline-derived CDR1 and CDR2 are SGHAT and FQNNGV. DNA of the CDR3: TGTGCCAGCAGCTTAGTTTGGGCCTCTGGAAACACCATATATTTT. Its translation is CASSLVWASGNTIYF.

This clone was observed at least ten times. V is TRBV6-1 and J is TRBJ2-7, with 10 bases that match TRBD2. Germline V gene lookup returns CDR1 MNHNS and CDR2 SASEGT. J lost 4 bases, V lost 6 bases, and 9 bases had no gene match. This CDR3 comprises 15 residues. CDR3 amino acids: CASREEGLAHYEQYF. The CDR3 nucleotides read TGTGCCAGCAGGGAGGAGGGACTAGCGCATTACGAGCAGTACTTC.